This TCR beta chain appears in the sequencing data of a study of T-cell reconstitution after alpha-beta-depleted transplantation in children. Unique molecular identifiers were incorporated during preparation of the TCRbeta library. MiXCR was run by TCRdb on the PCR reads, yielding one entry per CDR3 protein. The sample shows under 250,000 distinct CDR3 sequences, roughly 25% of them seen only once. The study's findings and limits: From newly produced T cells came most of the T-cell counts and diversity one year after transplant. About two months after transplant, alpha-beta T cells reportedly came from several hundred expanded graft clones.

This clonotype was picked up a small number of times. Its antigen remains unidentified. The CDR3 contains 15 residues. The V and J ends lost 5 bases and 5 bases, in that order; junction bases with no gene match: 11. This chain uses TRBV12-3 or TRBV12-4 with TRBJ2-5; TRBD2 matches at 7 bases. The sample here was PBMCs, mostly from graft donor cells, taken 360 days after TCRalphabeta/CD19-depleted stem cell transplant. The clonotype originates from a female patient under 10 years old who had a stem cell transplant for congenital amegakaryocytic thrombocytopenia, so the T cells may come from the graft donor. CDR3 coding DNA: TGTGCCAGCAGTCCTACCTACACTAGCGCGGAGACCCAGTACTTC. The encoded protein is CASSPTYTSAETQYF.